This TCR beta chain originates from a study of blood T cell repertoires in COVID-19 (dated by TCRdb to the early 2020s). Background for the entire study: Samples from collaborators originated in the United States, Italy and Spain and spanned both the acute and convalescent phases of COVID-19. The material from the prospective study consisted of cDNA or gDNA derived from T cells, B-cell-depleted T cells, or PBMCs. Subjects who had been exposed to COVID-19, were actively infected with it, or had recovered from it provided the deeply sampled blood TCRbeta repertoires that made up the dataset. The repertoires were made available in a free public database intended to serve as a resource for research on the immune response to SARS-CoV-2. Samples were obtained from the ongoing ImmuneRACE study (first 160 participants) and from some 1,300 subjects provided by 6 global collaborators. Nearly every sample came with metadata listing a de-identified subject ID, COVID-19 status, age in years and sex. Where HLA class I and class II types were available, the types were taken from metadata supplied by the sample provider, not from assay-based typing.

About this clone itself: Its target antigen remains unknown. Base quality data are lacking; no much larger clone is found one base away.

Collaborating institutions collected whole blood in K2EDTA tubes following their own protocols. For TCRbeta analysis, collaborators shipped samples in one of three forms: frozen whole blood, isolated PBMCs, or DNA extracted from either of those sample types. From the cysteine up to the phenylalanine, the CDR3 has a length of 13 residues. Only CDR3 DNA remains: 39 bases, in frame from the first base. CDR1 and CDR2 are drawn from the germline V gene (reference sequence): GTSNPN, SVGIG. The V end gives up 3 bases and the J end 5 bases, leaving 5 bases in the junction not matched to a gene. Broad study findings and their caveats: How much clinical and demographic metadata was included differed by source and by participant, and the metadata was provided uncurated.

TCRbeta CDR3 regions were amplified from genomic DNA using the immunoSEQ Assay, a bias-controlled multiplex PCR. The authors processed their data as follows. Nucleated cell counts per sample were estimated from amplification of reference gene primers within the assay. Sequence reads were collapsed and filtered to measure the absolute abundance of every unique TCRbeta CDR3 rearrangement. For each sample, productive Simpson clonality was calculated as the square root of Simpson's diversity index across productive rearrangements. TCRdb holds this immuneACCESS table with in-frame rearrangements only. Some clones are missing; in checked studies, unresolved V genes explain under half, and the rest has no known cause. The D gene and trimming were derived from the DNA, and the V and J assignments and clone size from that table. The sample profile shows roughly 70,000 clones; roughly 90% of them were found once. The ten largest clones represent 4.5% to 5.5% of the sample.

The V and J genes are TRBV30 and TRBJ2-7; TRBD1 matches 9 bases in the middle. The origin of this receptor is an older woman with active COVID-19. The sequenced sample consisted of peripheral blood. The base sequence is TGTGCCTGGAGCCAGGACAGGGGAGACGAGCAGTACTTC. It translates as CAWSQDRGDEQYF.